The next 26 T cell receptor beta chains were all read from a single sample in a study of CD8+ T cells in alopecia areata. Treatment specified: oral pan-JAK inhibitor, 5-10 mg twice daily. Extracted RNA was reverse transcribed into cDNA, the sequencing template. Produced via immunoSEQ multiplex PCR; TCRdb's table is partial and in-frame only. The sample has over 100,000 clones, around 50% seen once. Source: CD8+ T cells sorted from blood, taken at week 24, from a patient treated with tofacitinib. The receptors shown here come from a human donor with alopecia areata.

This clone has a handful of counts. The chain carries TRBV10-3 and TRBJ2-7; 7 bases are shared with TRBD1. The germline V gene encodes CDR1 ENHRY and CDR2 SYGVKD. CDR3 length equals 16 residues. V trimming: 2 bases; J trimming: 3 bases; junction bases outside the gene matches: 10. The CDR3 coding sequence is TGTGCCATCAGTGAGGGCGGTTCGAGACAGGGCTACGAGCAGTACTTC. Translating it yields CAISEGGSRQGYEQYF.

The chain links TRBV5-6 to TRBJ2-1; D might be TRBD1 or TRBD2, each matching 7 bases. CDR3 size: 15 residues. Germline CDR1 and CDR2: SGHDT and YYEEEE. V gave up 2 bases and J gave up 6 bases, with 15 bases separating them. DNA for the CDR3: TGTGCCAGCAGCTTTGCGACAGGGAGGGTCAATGAGCAGTTCTTC. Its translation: CASSFATGRVNEQFF.

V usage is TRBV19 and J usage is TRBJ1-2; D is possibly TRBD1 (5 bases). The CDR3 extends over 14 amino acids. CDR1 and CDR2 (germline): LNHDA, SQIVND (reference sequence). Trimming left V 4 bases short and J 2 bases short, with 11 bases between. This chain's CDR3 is CASSTDSYNYGYTF. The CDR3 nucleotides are TGTGCCAGTAGTACCGACAGCTACAACTATGGCTACACCTTC.

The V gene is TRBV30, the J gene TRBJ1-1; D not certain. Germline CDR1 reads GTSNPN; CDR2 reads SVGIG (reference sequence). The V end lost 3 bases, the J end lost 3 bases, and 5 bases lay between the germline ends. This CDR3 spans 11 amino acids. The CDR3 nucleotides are TGTGCCTGGAGCGACGACACTGAAGCTTTCTTT. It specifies CAWSDDTEAFF.

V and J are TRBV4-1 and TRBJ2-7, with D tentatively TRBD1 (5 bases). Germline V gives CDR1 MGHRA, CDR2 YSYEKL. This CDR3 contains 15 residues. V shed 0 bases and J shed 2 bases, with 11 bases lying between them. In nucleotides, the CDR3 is TGCGCCAGCAGCCAAGACCGGCAGGGCGCCTACGAGCAGTACTTC. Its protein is CASSQDRQGAYEQYF.

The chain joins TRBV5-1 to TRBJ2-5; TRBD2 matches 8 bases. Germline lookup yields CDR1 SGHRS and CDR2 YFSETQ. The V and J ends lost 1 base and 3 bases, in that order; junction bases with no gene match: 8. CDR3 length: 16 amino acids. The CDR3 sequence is CASSLSLAGAKETQYF. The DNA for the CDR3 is TGCGCCAGCAGCTTGAGTCTAGCGGGTGCTAAAGAGACCCAGTACTTC.

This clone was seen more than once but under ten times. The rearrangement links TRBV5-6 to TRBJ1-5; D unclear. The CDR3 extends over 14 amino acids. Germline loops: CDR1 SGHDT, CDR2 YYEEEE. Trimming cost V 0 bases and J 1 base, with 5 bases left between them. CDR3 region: CASSLEASNQPQHF. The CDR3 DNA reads TGTGCCAGCAGCTTGGAGGCGAGCAATCAGCCCCAGCATTTT.

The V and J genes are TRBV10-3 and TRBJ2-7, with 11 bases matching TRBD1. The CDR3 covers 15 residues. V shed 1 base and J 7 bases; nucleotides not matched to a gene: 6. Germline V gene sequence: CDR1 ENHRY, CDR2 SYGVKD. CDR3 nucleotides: TGTGCCATCAGTGAGTTGGACAGGGGGCTTTTGGAGCAGTACTTC. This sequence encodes CAISELDRGLLEQYF.

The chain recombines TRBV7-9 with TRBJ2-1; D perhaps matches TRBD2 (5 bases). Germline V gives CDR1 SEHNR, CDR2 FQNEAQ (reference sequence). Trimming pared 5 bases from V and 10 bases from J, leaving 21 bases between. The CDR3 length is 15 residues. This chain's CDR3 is CASSPTSYSSHEQFF. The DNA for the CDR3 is TGTGCCAGCAGCCCCACCTCCTATTCTAGCCACGAGCAGTTCTTC.

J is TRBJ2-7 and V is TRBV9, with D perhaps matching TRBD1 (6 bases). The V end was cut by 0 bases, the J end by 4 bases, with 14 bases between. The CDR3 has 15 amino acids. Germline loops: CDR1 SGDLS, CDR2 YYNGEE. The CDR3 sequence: CASSVASGALYEQYF. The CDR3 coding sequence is TGTGCCAGCAGCGTAGCATCAGGGGCCTTATACGAGCAGTACTTC.

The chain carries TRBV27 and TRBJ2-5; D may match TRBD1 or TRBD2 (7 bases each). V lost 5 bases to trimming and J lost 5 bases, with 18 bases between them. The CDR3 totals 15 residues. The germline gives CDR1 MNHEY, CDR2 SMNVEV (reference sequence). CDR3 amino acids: CASSPAGGAGETQYF. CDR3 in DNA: TGTGCCAGCAGTCCCGCAGGGGGGGCGGGGGAGACCCAGTACTTC.

CDR3 in amino acids: CASRSGQNTEAFF. In nucleotides, the CDR3 is TGTGCCAGCAGAAGCGGCCAGAACACTGAAGCTTTCTTT. The V call is TRBV19, the J call TRBJ1-1; unclear D gene. This CDR3 is 13 amino acids long. Trimming cost V 9 bases and J 1 base, with 12 bases left between them. Germline assignment: CDR1 LNHDA and CDR2 SQIVND (reference sequence).

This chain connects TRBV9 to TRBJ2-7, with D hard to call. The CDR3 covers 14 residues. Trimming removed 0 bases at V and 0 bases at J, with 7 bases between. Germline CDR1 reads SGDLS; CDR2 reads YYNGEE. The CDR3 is CASSVGPSSYEQYF. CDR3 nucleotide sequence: TGTGCCAGCAGCGTAGGACCAAGCTCCTACGAGCAGTACTTC.

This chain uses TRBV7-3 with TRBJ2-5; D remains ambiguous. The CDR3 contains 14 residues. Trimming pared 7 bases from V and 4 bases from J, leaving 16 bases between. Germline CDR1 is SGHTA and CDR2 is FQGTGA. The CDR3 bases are TGTGCCAGCAACCACCAAACACAGCGAGAGACCCAGTACTTC. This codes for CASNHQTQRETQYF.

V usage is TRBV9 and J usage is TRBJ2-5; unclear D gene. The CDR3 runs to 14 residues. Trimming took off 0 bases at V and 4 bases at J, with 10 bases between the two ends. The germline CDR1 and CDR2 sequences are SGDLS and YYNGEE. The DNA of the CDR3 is TGTGCCAGCAGCGTAGGGGATGCTCGAGAGACCCAGTACTTC. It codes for CASSVGDARETQYF.

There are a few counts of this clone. CDR3 sequence reads: CSVEGMAGVGTEAFF. The CDR3 region has the DNA TGCAGCGTTGAAGGAATGGCAGGAGTTGGGACTGAAGCTTTCTTT. The J gene is TRBJ1-1, the V gene TRBV29-1, with D uncertain. The V end was cut by 1 base, the J end by 5 bases, with 17 bases between. Germline lookup yields CDR1 SQVTM and CDR2 ANQGSEA. This CDR3 comprises 15 residues. The complete variable domain, with remaining parts taken from reference TRBV29-1 and TRBJ1-1, reads SAVISQKPSRDICQRGTSLTIQCQVDSQVTMMFWYRQQPGQSLTLIATANQGSEATYESGFVIDKFPISRPNLTFSTLTVSNMSPEDSSIYLCSVEGMAGVGTEAFFGQGTRLTVV.

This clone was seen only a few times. The CDR3 loop is CASSPGMGLGPEAFF. As DNA, the CDR3 is TGTGCCAGCAGCCCAGGGATGGGGCTAGGTCCCGAAGCTTTCTTT. V is TRBV7-9 and J is TRBJ1-1; D perhaps matches TRBD1 (5 bases). The CDR3 length is 15 residues. The germline V gene has CDR1 SEHNR and CDR2 FQNEAQ (reference sequence). The V and J ends lost 5 bases and 8 bases respectively, with 21 bases between them.

CDR3 sequence: CAWVGANYGYTF. The CDR3 DNA reads TGTGCCTGGGTCGGGGCTAACTATGGCTACACCTTC. The chain is built from TRBV30 and TRBJ1-2, with D hard to call. This CDR3 contains 12 residues. Per germline, CDR1 GTSNPN and CDR2 SVGIG (reference sequence). Deletions cut 5 bases from V and 0 bases from J, with 7 bases between.

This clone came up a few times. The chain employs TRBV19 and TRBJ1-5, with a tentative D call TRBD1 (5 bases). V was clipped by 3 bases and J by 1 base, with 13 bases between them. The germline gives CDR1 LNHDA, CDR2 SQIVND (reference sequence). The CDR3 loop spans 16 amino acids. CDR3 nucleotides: TGTGCCAGTAGTATTCTCGGGACCGCAAGCAATCAGCCCCAGCATTTT. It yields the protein CASSILGTASNQPQHF. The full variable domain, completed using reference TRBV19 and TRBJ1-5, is DGGITQSPKYLFRKEGQNVTLSCEQNLNHDAMYWYRQDPGQGLRLIYYSQIVNDFQKGDIAEGYSVSREKKESFPLTVTSAQKNPTAFYLCASSILGTASNQPQHFGDGTRLSIL.

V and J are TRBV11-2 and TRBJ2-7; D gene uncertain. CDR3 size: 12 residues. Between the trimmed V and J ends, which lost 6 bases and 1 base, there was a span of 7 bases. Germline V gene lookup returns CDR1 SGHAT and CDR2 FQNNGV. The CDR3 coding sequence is TGTGCCAGCAGTTATGAGTCCTACGAGCAGTACTTC. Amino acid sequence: CASSYESYEQYF. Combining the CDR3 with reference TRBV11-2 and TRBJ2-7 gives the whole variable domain EAGVAQSPRYKIIEKRQSVAFWCNPISGHATLYWYQQILGQGPKLLIQFQNNGVVDDSQLPKDRFSAERLKGVDSTLKIQPAKLEDSAVYLCASSYESYEQYFGPGTRLTVT.

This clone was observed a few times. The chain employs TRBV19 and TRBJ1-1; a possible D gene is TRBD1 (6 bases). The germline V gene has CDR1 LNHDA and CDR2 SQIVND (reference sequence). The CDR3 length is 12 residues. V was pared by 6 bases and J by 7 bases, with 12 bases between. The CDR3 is CASRTGSDEAFF. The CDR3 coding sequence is TGTGCCAGTAGGACAGGAAGTGATGAAGCTTTCTTT. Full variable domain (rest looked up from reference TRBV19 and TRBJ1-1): DGGITQSPKYLFRKEGQNVTLSCEQNLNHDAMYWYRQDPGQGLRLIYYSQIVNDFQKGDIAEGYSVSREKKESFPLTVTSAQKNPTAFYLCASRTGSDEAFFGQGTRLTVV.

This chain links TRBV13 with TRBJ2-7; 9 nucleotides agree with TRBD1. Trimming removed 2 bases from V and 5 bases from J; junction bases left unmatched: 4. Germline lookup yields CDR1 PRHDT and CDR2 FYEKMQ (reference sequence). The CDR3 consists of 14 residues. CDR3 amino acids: CASSLRDRADEQYF. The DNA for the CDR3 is TGTGCCAGCAGCTTAAGGGACAGGGCAGACGAGCAGTACTTC. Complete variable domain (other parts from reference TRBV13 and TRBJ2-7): AAGVIQSPRHLIKEKRETATLKCYPIPRHDTVYWYQQGPGQDPQFLISFYEKMQSDKGSIPDRFSAQQFSDYHSELNMSSLELGDSALYFCASSLRDRADEQYFGPGTRLTVT.

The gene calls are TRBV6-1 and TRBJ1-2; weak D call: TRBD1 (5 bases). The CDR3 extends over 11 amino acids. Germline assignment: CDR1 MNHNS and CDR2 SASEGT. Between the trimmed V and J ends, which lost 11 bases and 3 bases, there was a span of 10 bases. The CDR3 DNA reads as TGTGCCGCCAGGGATTACTATGGCTACACCTTC. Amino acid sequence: CAARDYYGYTF.

The CDR3 DNA sequence: TGTGCCAGCAGCATGGAGGGAGGCTCCTACAATGAGCAGTTCTTC. Its protein is CASSMEGGSYNEQFF. V and J are TRBV9 and TRBJ2-1, with D maybe TRBD2 (6 bases). V lost 4 bases to trimming and J lost 0 bases, with 11 bases between them. This CDR3 region has 15 residues. From germline, CDR1 is SGDLS and CDR2 YYNGEE.

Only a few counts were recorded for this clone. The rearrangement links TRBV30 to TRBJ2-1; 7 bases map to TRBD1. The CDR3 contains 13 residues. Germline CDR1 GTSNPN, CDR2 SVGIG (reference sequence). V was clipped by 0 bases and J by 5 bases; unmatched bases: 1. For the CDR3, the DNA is TGTGCCTGGAGTGTTACAGGGGACAATGAGCAGTTCTTC. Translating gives CAWSVTGDNEQFF.

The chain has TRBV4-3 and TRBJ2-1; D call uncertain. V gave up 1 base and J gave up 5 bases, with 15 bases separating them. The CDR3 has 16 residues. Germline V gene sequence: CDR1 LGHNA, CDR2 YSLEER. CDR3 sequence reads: CASSQVFARPHNEQFF. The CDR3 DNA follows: TGCGCCAGCAGCCAAGTGTTCGCCAGGCCCCACAATGAGCAGTTCTTC.